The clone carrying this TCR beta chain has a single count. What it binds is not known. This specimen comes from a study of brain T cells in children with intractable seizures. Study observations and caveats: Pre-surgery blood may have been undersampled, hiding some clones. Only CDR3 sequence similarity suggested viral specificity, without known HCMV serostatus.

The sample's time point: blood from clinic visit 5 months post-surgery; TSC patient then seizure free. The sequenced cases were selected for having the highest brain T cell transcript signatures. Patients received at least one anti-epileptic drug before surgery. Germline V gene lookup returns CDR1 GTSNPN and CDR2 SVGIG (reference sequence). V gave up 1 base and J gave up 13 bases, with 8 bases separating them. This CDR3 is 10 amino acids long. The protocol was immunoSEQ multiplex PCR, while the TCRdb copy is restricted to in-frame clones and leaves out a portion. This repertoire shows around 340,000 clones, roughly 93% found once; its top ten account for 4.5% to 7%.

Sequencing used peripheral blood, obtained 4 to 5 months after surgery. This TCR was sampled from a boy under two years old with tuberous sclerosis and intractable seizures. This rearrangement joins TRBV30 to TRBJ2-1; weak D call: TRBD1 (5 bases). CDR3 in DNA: TGTGCCTGGAGTGAGGGGAAACAGTTCTTC. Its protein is CAWSEGKQFF.